Presented here are 9 T cell receptor beta chains from one specimen sequenced in a study of Graves' ophthalmopathy and Graves' hyperthyroidism. TCR beta CDR3 regions were amplified from RNA transcripts. In the first round, RT-PCR was carried out with HTBI primers, and a multiplex PCR formed the second round. From the multiplex PCR reads, TCRdb called clonotypes with MiXCR, one entry per CDR3 protein. The sample gives about 500,000 distinct CDR3 sequences, 39% of which show up once; about 4.6% is in the top ten. The sequenced material came from peripheral blood or thyroid tissue (not recorded which). These TCRs come from an adult man with Graves' hyperthyroidism.

This clonotype occurred many times. This chain uses TRBV7-8 with TRBJ2-7; the D gene is possibly TRBD2 (6 bases). The V end was cut by 6 bases, the J end by 6 bases, with 18 bases between. Germline CDR1 reads SGHVS; CDR2 reads FQNEAQ. This CDR3 contains 14 residues. The CDR3 here is CASRPGLLGGEQYF. The CDR3 coding sequence is TGTGCCAGCAGGCCGGGACTCCTTGGGGGCGAGCAGTACTTC.

This clonotype showed up many times. The J gene is TRBJ2-7, the V gene TRBV5-6, with D tentatively TRBD1 (6 bases). From germline, CDR1 is SGHDT and CDR2 YYEEEE. V lost 0 bases and J lost 4, with 20 bases in between. This CDR3 is built from 17 residues. The CDR3, as DNA: TGTGCCAGCAGCTTGGTCGGATCGGGCAGGGGTTGGTACGAGCAGTACTTC. As protein: CASSLVGSGRGWYEQYF.

CDR3 DNA sequence: TGTGCCAGCAGCTTGGGTGGCGGGAGGGTAGGGGCCAACGTCCTGACTTTC. The encoded protein is CASSLGGGRVGANVLTF. This chain uses TRBV2 with TRBJ2-6, with 9 bases identical to TRBD2. Looked up from germline, CDR1 is SNHLY and CDR2 is FYNNEI. This CDR3 contains 17 residues. V lost 6 bases and J lost 4; bases outside the gene matches: 10.

This clonotype was observed a few times. This rearrangement joins TRBV7-9 to TRBJ2-2, with a possible D match to TRBD1 (6 bases). The CDR3 has 16 residues. V was shortened by 1 base and J by 6 bases, with 15 bases between the two germline ends. Germline CDR1 is SEHNR and CDR2 is FQNEAQ (reference sequence). This CDR3 is CASSLGLAKGAGELFF. CDR3 nucleotide sequence: TGTGCCAGCAGCTTAGGGCTAGCCAAGGGGGCCGGGGAGCTGTTTTTT.

This chain connects TRBV27 to TRBJ2-5; 9 nucleotides match TRBD2. The germline CDR1 and CDR2 sequences are MNHEY and SMNVEV (reference sequence). Trimming took 8 bases from V and 2 from J; bases not matched to a gene: 6. The CDR3 covers 14 residues. The CDR3 sequence: CASGSGGYQETQYF. In DNA, the CDR3 is TGTGCCAGCGGTAGCGGGGGATATCAAGAGACCCAGTACTTC.

This clonotype has only a few counts. The V gene is TRBV5-6, the J gene TRBJ2-3; 10 bases align to TRBD1. This CDR3 contains 15 residues. V was clipped by 4 bases and J by 4 bases; unmatched bases: 6. The germline gives CDR1 SGHDT, CDR2 YYEEEE. The chain's CDR3 is CASSPDRGLADTQYF. CDR3 sequence (DNA): TGTGCCAGCAGCCCTGACAGGGGGCTTGCAGATACGCAGTATTTT.

The CDR3 bases are TGCAGCGAGACAGGGAGGCCGGAGACCCAGTACTTC. Protein product: CSETGRPETQYF. This chain uses TRBV29-1 with TRBJ2-5, with a weak D call TRBD1 (7 bases). This CDR3 is 12 amino acids long. Trimming took 7 bases from V and 5 from J, leaving 14 bases between them. In germline, CDR1 is SQVTM, CDR2 ANQGSEA.

V gene TRBV20-1 combines with J gene TRBJ1-4; the D is unclear. Germline assignment: CDR1 DFQATT and CDR2 SNEGSKA (reference sequence). Trimming removed 2 bases from V and 8 bases from J, with 9 bases in between. The CDR3 spans 12 residues. The CDR3 spells CSARPTWEKLFF. As DNA, the CDR3 is TGCAGTGCTAGACCAACCTGGGAAAAACTGTTTTTT.

V usage is TRBV7-9 and J usage is TRBJ1-6; D gene unclear. The CDR3 is 16 residues long. CDR1 and CDR2 from the germline V gene are SEHNR and FQNEAQ (reference sequence). Trimming pared 3 bases from V and 6 bases from J, leaving 15 bases between. CDR3 loop: CASSLDGRDFNSPLHF. CDR3 nucleotide sequence: TGTGCCAGCAGCTTGGACGGGCGAGATTTTAATTCACCCCTCCACTTT.